This TCR beta chain was obtained from a study of T-cell memory formation after mild COVID-19. The overall study: TCR clusters mostly belonged to single donors.

Libraries for TCRalpha and TCRbeta carried sample barcodes and unique molecular identifiers via 5'RACE. TCRdb re-derived calls from the 5' RACE reads in MiXCR, one entry per CDR3 protein. The profile covers fewer than 550,000 distinct CDR3 sequences, with about 19% appearing a single time and around 9.2% taken by the ten largest. Trimming pared 2 bases from V and 3 bases from J, leaving 7 bases between. Germline-derived CDR1 and CDR2 are SEHNR and FQNEAQ (reference sequence). This CDR3 has 13 amino acids. The chain couples TRBV7-9 to TRBJ1-1; TRBD1 might be the D (5 bases). This sequence was found in an adult woman who had mild COVID-19 (a few samples of this study predate the infection). Cell type and time point are not known. Source material: PBMCs or a T cell subset sorted from them (not recorded which). The CDR3 DNA is TGTGCCAGCAGCTTACCAGGGCACACTGAAGCTTTCTTT. It is translated as CASSLPGHTEAFF.